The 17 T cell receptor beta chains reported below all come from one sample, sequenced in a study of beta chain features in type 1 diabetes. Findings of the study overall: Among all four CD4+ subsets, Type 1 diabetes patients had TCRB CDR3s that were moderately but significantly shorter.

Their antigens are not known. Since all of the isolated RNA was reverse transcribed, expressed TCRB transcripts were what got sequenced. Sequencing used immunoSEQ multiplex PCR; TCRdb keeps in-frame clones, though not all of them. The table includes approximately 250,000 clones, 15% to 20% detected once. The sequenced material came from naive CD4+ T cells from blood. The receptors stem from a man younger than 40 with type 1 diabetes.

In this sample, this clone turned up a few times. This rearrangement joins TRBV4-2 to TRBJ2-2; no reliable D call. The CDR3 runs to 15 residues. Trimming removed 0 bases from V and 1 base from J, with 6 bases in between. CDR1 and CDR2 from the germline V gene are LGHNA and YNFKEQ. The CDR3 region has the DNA TGTGCCAGCAGCCAAGATACGAAGAACACCGGGGAGCTGTTTTTT. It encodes CASSQDTKNTGELFF.

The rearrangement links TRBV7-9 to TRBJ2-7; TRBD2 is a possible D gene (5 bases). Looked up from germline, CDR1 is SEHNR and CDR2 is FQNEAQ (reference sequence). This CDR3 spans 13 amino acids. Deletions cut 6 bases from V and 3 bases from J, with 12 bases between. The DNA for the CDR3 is TGTGCCAGCAGACTAGGACCCCTCTACGAGCAGTACTTC. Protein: CASRLGPLYEQYF.

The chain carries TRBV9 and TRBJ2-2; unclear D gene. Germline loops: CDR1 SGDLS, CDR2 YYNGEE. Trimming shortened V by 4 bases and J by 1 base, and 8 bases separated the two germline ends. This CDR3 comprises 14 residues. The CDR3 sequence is CASSPRQNTGELFF. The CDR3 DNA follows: TGTGCCAGCAGCCCTCGACAGAACACCGGGGAGCTGTTTTTT.

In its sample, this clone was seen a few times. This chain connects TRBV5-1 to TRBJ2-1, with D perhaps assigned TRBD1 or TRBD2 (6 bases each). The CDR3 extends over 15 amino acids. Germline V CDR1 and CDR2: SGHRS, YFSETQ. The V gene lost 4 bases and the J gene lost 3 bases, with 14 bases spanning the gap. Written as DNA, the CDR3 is TGCGCCAGCAGCCCGGAGGGGGAACTCTACAATGAGCAGTTCTTC. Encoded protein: CASSPEGELYNEQFF.

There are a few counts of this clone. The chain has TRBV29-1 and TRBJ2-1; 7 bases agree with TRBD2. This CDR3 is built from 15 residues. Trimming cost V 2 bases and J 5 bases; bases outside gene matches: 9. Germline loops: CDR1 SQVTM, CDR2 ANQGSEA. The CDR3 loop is CSVERLAFGNNEQFF. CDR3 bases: TGCAGCGTTGAACGACTAGCCTTTGGGAACAATGAGCAGTTCTTC.

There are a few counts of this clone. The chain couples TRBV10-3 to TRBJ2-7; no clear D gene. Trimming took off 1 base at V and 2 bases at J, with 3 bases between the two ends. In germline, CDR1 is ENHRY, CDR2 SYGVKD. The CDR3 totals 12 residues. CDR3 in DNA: TGTGCCATCAGTGAGTTACCCTACGAGCAGTACTTC. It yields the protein CAISELPYEQYF.

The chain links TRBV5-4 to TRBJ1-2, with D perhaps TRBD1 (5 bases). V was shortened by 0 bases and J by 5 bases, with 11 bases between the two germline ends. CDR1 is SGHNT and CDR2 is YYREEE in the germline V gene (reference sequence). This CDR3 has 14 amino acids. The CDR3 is CASSLVGRDYGYTF. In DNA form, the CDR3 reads TGTGCCAGCAGCTTGGTGGGACGGGATTATGGCTACACCTTC.

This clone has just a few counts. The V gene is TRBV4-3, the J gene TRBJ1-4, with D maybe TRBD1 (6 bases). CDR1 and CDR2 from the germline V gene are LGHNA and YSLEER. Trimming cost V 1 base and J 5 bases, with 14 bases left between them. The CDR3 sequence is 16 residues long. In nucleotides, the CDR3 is TGCGCCAGCAGCCAAGCTTGGGGACAAGACAATGAAAAACTGTTTTTT. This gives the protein CASSQAWGQDNEKLFF.

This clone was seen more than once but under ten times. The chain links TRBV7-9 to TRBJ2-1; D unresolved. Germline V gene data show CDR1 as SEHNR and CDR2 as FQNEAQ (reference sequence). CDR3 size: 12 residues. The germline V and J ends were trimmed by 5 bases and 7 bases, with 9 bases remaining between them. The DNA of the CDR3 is TGTGCCAGCAGCCCACAAGAAAATGAGCAGTTCTTC. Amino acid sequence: CASSPQENEQFF.

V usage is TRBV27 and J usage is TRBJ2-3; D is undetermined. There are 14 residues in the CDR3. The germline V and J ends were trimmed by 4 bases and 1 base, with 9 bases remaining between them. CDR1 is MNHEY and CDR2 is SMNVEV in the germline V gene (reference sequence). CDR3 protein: CASSYRPRTDTQYF. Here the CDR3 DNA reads TGTGCCAGCAGTTATCGACCTCGCACAGATACGCAGTATTTT.

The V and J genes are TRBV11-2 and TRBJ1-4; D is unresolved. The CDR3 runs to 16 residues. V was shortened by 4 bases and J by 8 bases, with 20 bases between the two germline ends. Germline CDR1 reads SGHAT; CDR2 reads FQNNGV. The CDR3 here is CASSSERSTPREKLFF. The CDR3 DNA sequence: TGTGCCAGCAGCTCCGAACGTTCCACGCCAAGGGAAAAACTGTTTTTT. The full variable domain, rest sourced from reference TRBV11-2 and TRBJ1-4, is EAGVAQSPRYKIIEKRQSVAFWCNPISGHATLYWYQQILGQGPKLLIQFQNNGVVDDSQLPKDRFSAERLKGVDSTLKIQPAKLEDSAVYLCASSSERSTPREKLFFGSGTQLSVL.

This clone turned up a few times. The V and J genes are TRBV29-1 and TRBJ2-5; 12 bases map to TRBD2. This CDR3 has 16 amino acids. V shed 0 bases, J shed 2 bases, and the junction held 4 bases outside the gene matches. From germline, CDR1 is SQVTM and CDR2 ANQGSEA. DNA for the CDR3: TGCAGCGTTGAAGAAGGTCTAGCGGGAGGGCAAGAGACCCAGTACTTC. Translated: CSVEEGLAGGQETQYF. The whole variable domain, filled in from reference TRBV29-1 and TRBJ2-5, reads SAVISQKPSRDICQRGTSLTIQCQVDSQVTMMFWYRQQPGQSLTLIATANQGSEATYESGFVIDKFPISRPNLTFSTLTVSNMSPEDSSIYLCSVEEGLAGGQETQYFGPGTRLLVL.

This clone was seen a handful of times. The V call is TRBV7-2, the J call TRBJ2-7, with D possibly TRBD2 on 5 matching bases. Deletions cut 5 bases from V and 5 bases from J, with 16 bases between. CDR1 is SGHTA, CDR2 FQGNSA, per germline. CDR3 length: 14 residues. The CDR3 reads CASSRGGSINEQYF. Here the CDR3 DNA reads TGTGCCAGCAGCCGCGGAGGAAGTATTAACGAGCAGTACTTC.

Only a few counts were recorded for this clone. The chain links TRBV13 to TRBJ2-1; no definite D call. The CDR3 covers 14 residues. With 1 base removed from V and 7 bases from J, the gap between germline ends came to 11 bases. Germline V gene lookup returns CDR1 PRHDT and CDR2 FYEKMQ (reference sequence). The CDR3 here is CASSLDARRNEQFF. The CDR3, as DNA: TGTGCCAGCAGCTTAGATGCACGGAGAAATGAGCAGTTCTTC.

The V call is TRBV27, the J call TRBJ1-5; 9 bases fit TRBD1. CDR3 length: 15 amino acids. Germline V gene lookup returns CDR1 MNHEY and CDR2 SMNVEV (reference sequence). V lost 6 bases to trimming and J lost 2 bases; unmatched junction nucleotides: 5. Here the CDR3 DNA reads TGTGCCAGCAGCCTCCGGACAGGGGGCAATCAGCCCCAGCATTTT. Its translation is CASSLRTGGNQPQHF.

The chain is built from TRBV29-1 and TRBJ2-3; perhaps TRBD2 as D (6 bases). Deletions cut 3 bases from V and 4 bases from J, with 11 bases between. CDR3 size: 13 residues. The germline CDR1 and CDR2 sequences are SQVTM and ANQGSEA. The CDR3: CSVDTLAADTQYF. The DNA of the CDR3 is TGCAGCGTTGATACACTAGCAGCAGATACGCAGTATTTT.

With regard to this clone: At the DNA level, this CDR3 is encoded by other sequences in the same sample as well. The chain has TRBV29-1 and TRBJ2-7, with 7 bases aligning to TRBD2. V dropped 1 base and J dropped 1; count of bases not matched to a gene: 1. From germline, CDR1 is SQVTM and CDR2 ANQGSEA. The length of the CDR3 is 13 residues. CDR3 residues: CSVEAGGSYEQYF. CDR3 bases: TGCAGCGTTGAAGCGGGGGGATCCTACGAGCAGTACTTC.